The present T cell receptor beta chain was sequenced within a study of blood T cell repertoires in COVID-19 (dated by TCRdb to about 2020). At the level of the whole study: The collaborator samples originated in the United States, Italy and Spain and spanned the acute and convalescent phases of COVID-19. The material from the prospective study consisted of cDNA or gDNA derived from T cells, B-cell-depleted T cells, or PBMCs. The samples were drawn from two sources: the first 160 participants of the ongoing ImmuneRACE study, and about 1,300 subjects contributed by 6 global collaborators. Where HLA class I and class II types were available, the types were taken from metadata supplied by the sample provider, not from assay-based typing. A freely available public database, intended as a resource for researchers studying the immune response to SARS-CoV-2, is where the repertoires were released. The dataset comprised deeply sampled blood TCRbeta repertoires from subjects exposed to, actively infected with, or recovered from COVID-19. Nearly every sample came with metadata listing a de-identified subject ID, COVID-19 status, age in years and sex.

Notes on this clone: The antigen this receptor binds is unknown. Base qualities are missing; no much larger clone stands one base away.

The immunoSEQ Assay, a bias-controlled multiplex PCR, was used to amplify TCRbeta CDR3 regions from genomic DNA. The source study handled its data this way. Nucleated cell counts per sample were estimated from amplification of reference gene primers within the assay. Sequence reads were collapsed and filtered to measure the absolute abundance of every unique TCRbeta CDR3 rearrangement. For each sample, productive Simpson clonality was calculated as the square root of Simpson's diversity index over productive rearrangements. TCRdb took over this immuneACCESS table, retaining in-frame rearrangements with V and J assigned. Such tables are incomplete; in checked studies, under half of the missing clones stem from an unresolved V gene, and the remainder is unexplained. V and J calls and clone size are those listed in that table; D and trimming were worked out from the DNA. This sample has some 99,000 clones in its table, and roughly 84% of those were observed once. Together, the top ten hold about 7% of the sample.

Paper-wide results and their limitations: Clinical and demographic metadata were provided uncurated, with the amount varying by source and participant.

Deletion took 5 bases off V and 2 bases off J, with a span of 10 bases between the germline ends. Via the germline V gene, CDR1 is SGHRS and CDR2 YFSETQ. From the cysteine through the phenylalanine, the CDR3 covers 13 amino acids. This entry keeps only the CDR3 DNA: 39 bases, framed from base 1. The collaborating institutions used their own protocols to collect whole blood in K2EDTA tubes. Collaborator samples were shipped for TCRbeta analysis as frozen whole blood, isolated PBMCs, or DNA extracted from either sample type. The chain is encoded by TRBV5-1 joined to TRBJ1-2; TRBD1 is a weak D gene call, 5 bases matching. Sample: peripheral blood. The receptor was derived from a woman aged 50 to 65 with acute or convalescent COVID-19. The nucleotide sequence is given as TGCGCCAGCAGAATGGGACTGAACTATGGCTACACCTTC. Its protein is CASRMGLNYGYTF.